The TCR beta chain under discussion was sequenced for a study of OX40 agonist ivuxolimab in advanced cancers. V shed 3 bases, J shed 0 bases, and the junction held 5 bases outside the gene matches. The CDR3 spans 16 residues. CDR1 is LGHNA and CDR2 is YNFKEQ in the germline V gene. The assay was immunoSEQ multiplex PCR, and TCRdb's table has in-frame clones only and misses some. Altogether 50,000 to 70,000 clones are present, around 85% being singletons, with the ten largest covering 3% to 4%. The source is an adult with an advanced solid tumor such as melanoma, head and neck, liver or kidney cancer. The sequencing here drew on CD4+ or CD8+ T cells sorted from blood, taken in a trial of the OX40 agonist ivuxolimab. The gene calls are TRBV4-2 and TRBJ2-7, with 10 bases fitting TRBD1. The CDR3 region has the DNA TGTGCCAGCAGCCAGGAGGGACAGGGGATCTCCTACGAGCAGTACTTC. Its translation: CASSQEGQGISYEQYF.